Below, one TCR beta chain is given with its context. These data come from a study of blood T cell repertoires in COVID-19. Study information: COVID-19 samples, acute and convalescent, were from the United States, Italy and Spain. The analysed material was cDNA or gDNA that came from T cells, B-cell-depleted T cells, or PBMCs.

CDR1 and CDR2 (germline): SEHNR, FQNEAQ (reference sequence). Trimming removed 1 base from V and 4 bases from J; junction bases left unmatched: 4. CDR3 size: 15 residues. In the study's own analysis: Nucleated cell number was recorded as an estimate derived from reference gene primer amplification. Only in-frame clones appear in the TCRdb table, and some are missing; sequencing was by immunoSEQ multiplex PCR. For V, J and clone size, that table is used; D and trimming come from the DNA. Among 85,000 to 100,000 clones, 90% were seen once, and the ten largest hold about 1.7%. V is TRBV7-9 and J is TRBJ1-2; 9 positions agree with TRBD1. The sample consisted of peripheral blood. The TCR sequence derives from a man aged 55-75 years with acute or convalescent COVID-19. The CDR3 bases are TGTGCCAGCAGCTTAGACAGGGGGCGCTTCTATGGCTACACCTTC. This sequence encodes CASSLDRGRFYGYTF.